This T cell receptor beta chain was profiled in a study of technical replicates of blood from several donors. The CDR3 is 17 residues long. V was shortened by 0 bases and J by 4 bases, with 15 bases between the two germline ends. Germline V gene lookup returns CDR1 MGHRA and CDR2 YSYEKL. The method was immunoSEQ multiplex PCR; TCRdb's version includes in-frame clones alone and lacks a portion of them. The table includes about 80,000 clones, approximately 94% detected once. The sequence was collected from a human donor in good health. The sequencing input was T cells isolated from PBMCs. The V call is TRBV4-1, the J call TRBJ2-2; D may be TRBD2 (7 bases). The CDR3 region has the DNA TGCGCCAGCAGCCAAGAAAGCGGGGAAGGGGGCACCGGGGAGCTGTTTTTT. It is translated as CASSQESGEGGTGELFF.